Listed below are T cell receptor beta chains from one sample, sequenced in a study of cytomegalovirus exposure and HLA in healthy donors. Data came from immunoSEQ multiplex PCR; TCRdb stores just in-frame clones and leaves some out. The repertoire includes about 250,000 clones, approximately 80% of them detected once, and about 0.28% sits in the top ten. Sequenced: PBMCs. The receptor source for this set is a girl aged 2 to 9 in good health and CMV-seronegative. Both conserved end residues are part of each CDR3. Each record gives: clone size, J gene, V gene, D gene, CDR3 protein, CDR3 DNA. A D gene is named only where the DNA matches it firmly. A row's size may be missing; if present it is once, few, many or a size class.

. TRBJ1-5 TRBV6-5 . CASRESFEREPQHF TGTGCCAGCAGGGAGTCCTTTGAACGGGAGCCCCAGCATTTT
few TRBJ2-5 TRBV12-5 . CASSPSLRETQYF TGTGCTAGTAGCCCCTCCCTCCGGGAGACCCAGTACTTC
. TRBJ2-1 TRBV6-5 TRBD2 CASSLAGSSYNEQFF TGTGCCAGCAGCCTAGCGGGGAGCTCCTACAATGAGCAGTTCTTC
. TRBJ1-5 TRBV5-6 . CASSARSRTWHF TGTGCCAGCAGCGCTCGGAGCCGTACATGGCATTTT
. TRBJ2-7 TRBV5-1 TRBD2 CASSLGGRAGYEQYF TGCGCCAGCAGCTTGGGCGGGAGGGCCGGGTACGAGCAGTACTTC
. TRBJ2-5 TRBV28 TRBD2 CASSLGAGAPRGTQYF TGTGCCAGCAGTTTAGGAGCGGGGGCCCCAAGAGGGACCCAGTACTTC
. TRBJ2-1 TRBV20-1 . CSASDYEQFF TGCAGTGCTAGTGACTATGAGCAGTTCTTC
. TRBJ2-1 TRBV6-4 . CAKLDPKSYNEQFF TGTGCCAAATTAGATCCGAAATCCTACAATGAGCAGTTCTTC
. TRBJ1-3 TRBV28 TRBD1 CAISGAGGFSGNTIYF TGTGCCATCTCGGGGGCAGGGGGCTTCTCTGGAAACACCATATATTTT
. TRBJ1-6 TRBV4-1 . CASSQDEQVVFLAPLHF TGCGCCAGCAGCCAAGATGAGCAGGTCGTATTCTTGGCACCCCTCCACTTT
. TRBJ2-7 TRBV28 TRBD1 CASIPGQGSAYEQYF TGTGCCAGCATTCCGGGACAGGGGTCCGCCTACGAGCAGTACTTC
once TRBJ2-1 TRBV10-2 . CASRPPMYLRGYEQFF TGCGCCAGCAGACCGCCGATGTACCTAAGGGGATATGAGCAGTTCTTC
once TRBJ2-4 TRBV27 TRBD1 CASSLSGWTGDNKNIQYF TGTGCCAGCAGTTTATCGGGGTGGACAGGGGATAACAAAAACATTCAGTACTTC
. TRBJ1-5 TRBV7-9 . CASSAVSAGKNQPQHF TGTGCCAGCAGCGCCGTTTCGGCGGGGAAAAATCAGCCCCAGCATTTT
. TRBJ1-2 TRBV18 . CASSPADGYQPINGYTF TGTGCCAGCTCACCTGCCGACGGGTATCAGCCTATTAATGGCTACACCTTC
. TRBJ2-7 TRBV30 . CAWSSGTLYNEQYF TGTGCCTGGTCTTCCGGGACTCTGTATAACGAGCAGTACTTC
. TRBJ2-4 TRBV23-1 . CASSLTRDIGRGSAKNIQYF TGCGCCAGCAGCCTGACCCGGGACATCGGACGAGGTTCGGCCAAAAACATTCAGTACTTC
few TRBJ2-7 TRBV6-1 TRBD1 CASYRGQGKYF TGTGCCAGCTACCGAGGACAGGGGAAGTACTTC
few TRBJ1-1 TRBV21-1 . CASSKGILAASTDTEAFF TGTGCCAGCAGCAAAGGCATTCTGGCAGCCAGCACAGACACTGAAGCTTTCTTT
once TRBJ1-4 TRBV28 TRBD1 CASSLSQGAREKLFF TGTGCCAGCAGTTTGTCACAGGGGGCGCGTGAAAAACTGTTTTTT
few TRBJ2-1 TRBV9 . CASSVDLVRNNEQFF TGTGCCAGCAGCGTAGATTTAGTGAGAAACAATGAGCAGTTCTTC
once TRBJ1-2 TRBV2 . CAVRGRGRSWADGYTF TGTGCCGTCCGGGGGAGAGGAAGGAGTTGGGCCGATGGCTACACCTTC
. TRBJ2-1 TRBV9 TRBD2 CASSVSPGLAINTLYNEQFF TGTGCCAGCAGCGTCTCCCCGGGACTAGCGATTAATACCCTCTACAATGAGCAGTTCTTC
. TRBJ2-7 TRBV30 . CAWDGAFSYEQYF TGTGCCTGGGACGGAGCCTTCTCCTACGAGCAGTACTTC
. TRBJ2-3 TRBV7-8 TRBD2 CASSRFEERGGTDTQYF TGTGCCAGCAGCCGATTCGAGGAGCGGGGAGGCACAGATACGCAGTATTTT
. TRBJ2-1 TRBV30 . CAWSIRLFDEQFF TGTGCCTGGAGTATTCGTCTCTTCGATGAGCAGTTCTTC
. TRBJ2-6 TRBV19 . CASSRSSHSGANVLTF TGTGCCAGTAGTAGGAGCAGTCACTCTGGGGCCAACGTCCTGACTTTC
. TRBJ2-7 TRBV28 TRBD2 CASSILAGVVYEQYF TGTGCCAGCAGCATTCTAGCGGGAGTCGTCTACGAGCAGTACTTC
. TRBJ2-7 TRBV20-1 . CSARKREQYF TGCAGTGCCAGAAAGCGCGAGCAGTACTTC
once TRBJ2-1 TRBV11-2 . CASSLVRVLYNEQFF TGTGCCAGCAGCTTAGTGCGGGTATTATACAATGAGCAGTTCTTC
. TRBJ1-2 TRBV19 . CASSFAGYGYTF TGTGCCAGTAGTTTTGCCGGCTATGGCTACACCTTC
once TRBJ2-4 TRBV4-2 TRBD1 CASSQEGQGSVNIQYF TGTGCCAGCAGCCAGGAGGGACAGGGTTCGGTAAACATTCAGTACTTC
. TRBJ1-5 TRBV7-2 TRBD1 CASSKRTGRNQPQHF TGTGCCAGCAGCAAACGGACAGGAAGAAATCAGCCCCAGCATTTT
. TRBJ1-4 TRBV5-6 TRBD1 CASSLGIRTGTEKLFF TGTGCCAGCAGCTTGGGGATTAGGACAGGAACTGAAAAACTGTTTTTT
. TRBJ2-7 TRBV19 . CASSIAGASTYEQYF TGTGCCAGTAGTATCGCGGGGGCCAGTACCTACGAGCAGTACTTC
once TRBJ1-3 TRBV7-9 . CASSSATFLSGNTIYF TGTGCCAGCAGCTCTGCGACATTCCTCTCTGGAAACACCATATATTTT
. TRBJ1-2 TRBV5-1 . CASSLEGQDYGYTF TGCGCCAGCAGCTTGGAGGGGCAGGACTATGGCTACACCTTC
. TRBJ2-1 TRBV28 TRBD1 CASTRGQGARNEQFF TGTGCCAGCACCCGGGGACAGGGGGCGAGGAATGAGCAGTTCTTC
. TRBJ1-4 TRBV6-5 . CASSYRRQGNEKLFF TGTGCCAGCAGTTACCGGCGGCAGGGAAACGAAAAACTGTTTTTT
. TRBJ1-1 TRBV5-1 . CASSPDPTVNTEAFF TGCGCCAGCAGCCCAGACCCGACAGTAAACACTGAAGCTTTCTTT
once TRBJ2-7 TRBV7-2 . CASSLNSDEQYF TGTGCCAGCAGCTTAAATAGCGACGAGCAGTACTTC